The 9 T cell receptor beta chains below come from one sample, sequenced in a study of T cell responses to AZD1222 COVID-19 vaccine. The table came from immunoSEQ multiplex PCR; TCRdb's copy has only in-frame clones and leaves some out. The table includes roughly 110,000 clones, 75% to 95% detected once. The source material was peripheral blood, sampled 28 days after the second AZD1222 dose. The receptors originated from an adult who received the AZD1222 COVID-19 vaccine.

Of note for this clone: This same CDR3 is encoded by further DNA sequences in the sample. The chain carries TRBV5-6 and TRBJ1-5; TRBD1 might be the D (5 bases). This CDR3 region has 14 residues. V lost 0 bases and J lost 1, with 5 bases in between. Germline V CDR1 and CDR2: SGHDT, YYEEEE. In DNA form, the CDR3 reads TGTGCCAGCAGCTTGGGGGGGAGCAATCAGCCCCAGCATTTT. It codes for CASSLGGSNQPQHF.

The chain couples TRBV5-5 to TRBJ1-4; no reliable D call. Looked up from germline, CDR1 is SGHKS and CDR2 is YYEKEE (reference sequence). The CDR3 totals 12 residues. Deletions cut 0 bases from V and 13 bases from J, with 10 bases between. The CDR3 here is CASSLAEEVLFF. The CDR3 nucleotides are TGTGCCAGCAGCTTGGCCGAGGAGGTACTGTTTTTT.

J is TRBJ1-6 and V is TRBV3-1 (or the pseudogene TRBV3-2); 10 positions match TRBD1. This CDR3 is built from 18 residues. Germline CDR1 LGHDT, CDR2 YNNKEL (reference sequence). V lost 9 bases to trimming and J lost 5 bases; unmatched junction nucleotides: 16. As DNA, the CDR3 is TGTGCCAGTACCACGGGACAGGGGCGACCCCCTAATAATTCACCCCTCCACTTT. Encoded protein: CASTTGQGRPPNNSPLHF.

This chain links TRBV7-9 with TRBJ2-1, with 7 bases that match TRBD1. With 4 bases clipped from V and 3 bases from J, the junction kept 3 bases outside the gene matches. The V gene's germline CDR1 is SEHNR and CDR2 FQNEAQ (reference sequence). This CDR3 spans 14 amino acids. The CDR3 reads CASSSRTGYNEQFF. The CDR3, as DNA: TGTGCCAGCAGCTCCAGGACAGGCTACAATGAGCAGTTCTTC.

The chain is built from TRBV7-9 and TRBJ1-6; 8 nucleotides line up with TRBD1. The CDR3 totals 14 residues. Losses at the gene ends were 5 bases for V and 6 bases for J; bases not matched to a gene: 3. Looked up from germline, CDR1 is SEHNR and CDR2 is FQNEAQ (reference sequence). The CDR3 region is CASSPDRANSPLHF. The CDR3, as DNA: TGTGCCAGCAGCCCGGACAGGGCTAATTCACCCCTCCACTTT. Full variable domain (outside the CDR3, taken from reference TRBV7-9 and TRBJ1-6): DTGVSQNPRHKITKRGQNVTFRCDPISEHNRLYWYRQTLGQGPEFLTYFQNEAQLEKSRLLSDRFSAERPKGSFSTLEIQRTEQGDSAMYLCASSPDRANSPLHFGNGTRLTVT.

CDR3 protein: CASSPGWGGELFF. DNA for the CDR3: TGTGCCAGCAGCCCAGGGTGGGGCGGGGAGCTGTTTTTT. This chain connects TRBV3-1 (or the pseudogene TRBV3-2) to TRBJ2-2; D is possibly TRBD1 (5 bases). The CDR3 loop spans 13 amino acids. Germline-derived CDR1 and CDR2 are LGHDT and YNNKEL (reference sequence). V lost 4 bases to trimming and J lost 7 bases, with 10 bases between them.

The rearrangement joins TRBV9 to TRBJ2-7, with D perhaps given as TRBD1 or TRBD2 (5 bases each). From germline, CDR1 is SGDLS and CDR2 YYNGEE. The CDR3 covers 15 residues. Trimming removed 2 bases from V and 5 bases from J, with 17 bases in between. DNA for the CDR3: TGTGCCAGCAGCGTGGGGGTCAGGAGTCGTGACGAGCAGTACTTC. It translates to CASSVGVRSRDEQYF.

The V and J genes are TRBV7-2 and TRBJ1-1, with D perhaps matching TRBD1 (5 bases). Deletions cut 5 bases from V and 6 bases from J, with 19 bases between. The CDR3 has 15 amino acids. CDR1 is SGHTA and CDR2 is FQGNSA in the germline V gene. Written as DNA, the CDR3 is TGTGCCAGCAGCCTGTTTGGGGGTGGGATTGCTGAAGCTTTCTTT. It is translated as CASSLFGGGIAEAFF.

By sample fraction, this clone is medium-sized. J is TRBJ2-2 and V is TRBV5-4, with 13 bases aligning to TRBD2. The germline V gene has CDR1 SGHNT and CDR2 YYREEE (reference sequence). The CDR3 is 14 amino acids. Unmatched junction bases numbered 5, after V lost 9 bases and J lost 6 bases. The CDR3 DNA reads TGTGCCACCCGGACTAGCGGGGGACCCGGGGAGCTGTTTTTT. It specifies CATRTSGGPGELFF.